These 9 T cell receptor beta chains share one sample of origin, sequenced in a study of identical twins. TCRdb re-analysed the 5' RACE reads in MiXCR, keeping a single row per CDR3 protein. This sample has roughly 500,000 distinct CDR3 sequences; 20% to 25% occur once, and the top ten carry about 0.99%. The same sample was also used in a study of T cells expressing NK-cell markers.

The specimen sequenced was CD4+ T cells sorted from blood. Receptors originate from a woman under 30 in good health.

This clonotype was detected only a few times. The chain links TRBV20-1 to TRBJ2-7; TRBD2 agrees at 9 bases. The CDR3 has 13 residues. In germline, CDR1 is DFQATT, CDR2 SNEGSKA (reference sequence). Trimming at V came to 5 bases and at J to 5 bases, leaving 7 bases not matched to a gene. CDR3 DNA: TGCAGTGCTCAAATAGCGGGAGTAAACGAGCAGTACTTC. Protein: CSAQIAGVNEQYF.

This clonotype was picked up many times. In DNA form, the CDR3 reads TGTGCCAGCAGTTTAGGGGTGATAACCTACAATGAGCAGTTCTTC. It translates to CASSLGVITYNEQFF. The V and J genes are TRBV12-3 or TRBV12-4 and TRBJ2-1; D is uncertain. The length of the CDR3 is 15 residues. Trimming stripped 1 base from V and 2 bases from J, with 9 bases between.

This clonotype was observed a few times. This rearrangement joins TRBV20-1 to TRBJ2-1; 7 bases are a match to TRBD2. Germline loops: CDR1 DFQATT, CDR2 SNEGSKA (reference sequence). The CDR3 covers 17 residues. Unmatched junction bases numbered 14, after V lost 6 bases and J lost 0 bases. CDR3 residues: CSAPTGLGQSSYNEQFF. As DNA, the CDR3 is TGCAGTGCCCCTACCGGACTAGGCCAATCCTCCTACAATGAGCAGTTCTTC.

The chain combines TRBV15 with TRBJ2-5, with a tentative D call TRBD2 (5 bases). The germline gives CDR1 LNHNV, CDR2 YYDKDF (reference sequence). V was cut by 0 bases and J by 1 base, with 9 bases left in between. The CDR3 consists of 15 residues. The CDR3 DNA is TGTGCCACCAGCAGAGATCGAGGGATCCAAGAGACCCAGTACTTC. It yields the protein CATSRDRGIQETQYF.

This clonotype was counted a few times. As DNA, the CDR3 is TGTGCCAGCAGTGAGGGGTTCATGAACACTGAAGCTTTCTTT. Amino acids: CASSEGFMNTEAFF. The chain carries TRBV6-1 and TRBJ1-1; D ambiguous. Germline-derived CDR1 and CDR2 are MNHNS and SASEGT. Deletions cut 3 bases from V and 0 bases from J, with 8 bases between. CDR3 size: 14 residues.

The sample holds many counts of this clonotype. The V call is TRBV5-5, the J call TRBJ2-7; D is possibly TRBD2 (6 bases). CDR1 is SGHKS, CDR2 YYEKEE, per germline (reference sequence). Trimming removed 1 base from V and 2 bases from J, with 16 bases in between. The CDR3 is 16 residues long. The chain's CDR3 is CASSLRSGTVAYEQYF. The CDR3 DNA follows: TGTGCCAGCAGCTTGAGGTCCGGGACTGTGGCCTACGAGCAGTACTTC. Variable domain in full (rest from reference TRBV5-5 and TRBJ2-7): DAGVTQSPTHLIKTRGQQVTLRCSPISGHKSVSWYQQVLGQGPQFIFQYYEKEERGRGNFPDRFSARQFPNYSSELNVNALLLGDSALYLCASSLRSGTVAYEQYFGPGTRLTVT.

Only a few counts were recorded for this clonotype. This chain links TRBV5-1 with TRBJ2-1; D gene unclear. Germline V gives CDR1 SGHRS, CDR2 YFSETQ. The CDR3 totals 15 residues. V lost 2 bases and J lost 0, with 9 bases in between. The CDR3 here is CASSFGQNSYNEQFF. The CDR3 DNA reads as TGCGCCAGCAGCTTCGGGCAGAACTCCTACAATGAGCAGTTCTTC.

This clonotype has only a few counts. CDR3 in amino acids: CSAISQGVGTEAFF. The CDR3 bases are TGCAGCGCCATCAGCCAGGGGGTGGGTACTGAAGCTTTCTTT. V gene TRBV29-1 combines with J gene TRBJ1-1; 7 bases are shared with TRBD1. The CDR3 sequence is 14 residues long. Trimming at V came to 7 bases and at J to 5 bases, leaving 13 bases not matched to a gene. Germline V CDR1 and CDR2: SQVTM, ANQGSEA.

The gene calls are TRBV29-1 and TRBJ1-2; 7 bases agree with TRBD1. The germline CDR1 and CDR2 sequences are SQVTM and ANQGSEA. CDR3 length: 12 residues. The ends lost 7 bases at V and 3 bases at J; junction bases unmatched: 5. The CDR3 sequence: CSGLGTDYGYTF. In DNA form, the CDR3 reads TGCAGCGGATTAGGGACAGACTATGGCTACACCTTC.